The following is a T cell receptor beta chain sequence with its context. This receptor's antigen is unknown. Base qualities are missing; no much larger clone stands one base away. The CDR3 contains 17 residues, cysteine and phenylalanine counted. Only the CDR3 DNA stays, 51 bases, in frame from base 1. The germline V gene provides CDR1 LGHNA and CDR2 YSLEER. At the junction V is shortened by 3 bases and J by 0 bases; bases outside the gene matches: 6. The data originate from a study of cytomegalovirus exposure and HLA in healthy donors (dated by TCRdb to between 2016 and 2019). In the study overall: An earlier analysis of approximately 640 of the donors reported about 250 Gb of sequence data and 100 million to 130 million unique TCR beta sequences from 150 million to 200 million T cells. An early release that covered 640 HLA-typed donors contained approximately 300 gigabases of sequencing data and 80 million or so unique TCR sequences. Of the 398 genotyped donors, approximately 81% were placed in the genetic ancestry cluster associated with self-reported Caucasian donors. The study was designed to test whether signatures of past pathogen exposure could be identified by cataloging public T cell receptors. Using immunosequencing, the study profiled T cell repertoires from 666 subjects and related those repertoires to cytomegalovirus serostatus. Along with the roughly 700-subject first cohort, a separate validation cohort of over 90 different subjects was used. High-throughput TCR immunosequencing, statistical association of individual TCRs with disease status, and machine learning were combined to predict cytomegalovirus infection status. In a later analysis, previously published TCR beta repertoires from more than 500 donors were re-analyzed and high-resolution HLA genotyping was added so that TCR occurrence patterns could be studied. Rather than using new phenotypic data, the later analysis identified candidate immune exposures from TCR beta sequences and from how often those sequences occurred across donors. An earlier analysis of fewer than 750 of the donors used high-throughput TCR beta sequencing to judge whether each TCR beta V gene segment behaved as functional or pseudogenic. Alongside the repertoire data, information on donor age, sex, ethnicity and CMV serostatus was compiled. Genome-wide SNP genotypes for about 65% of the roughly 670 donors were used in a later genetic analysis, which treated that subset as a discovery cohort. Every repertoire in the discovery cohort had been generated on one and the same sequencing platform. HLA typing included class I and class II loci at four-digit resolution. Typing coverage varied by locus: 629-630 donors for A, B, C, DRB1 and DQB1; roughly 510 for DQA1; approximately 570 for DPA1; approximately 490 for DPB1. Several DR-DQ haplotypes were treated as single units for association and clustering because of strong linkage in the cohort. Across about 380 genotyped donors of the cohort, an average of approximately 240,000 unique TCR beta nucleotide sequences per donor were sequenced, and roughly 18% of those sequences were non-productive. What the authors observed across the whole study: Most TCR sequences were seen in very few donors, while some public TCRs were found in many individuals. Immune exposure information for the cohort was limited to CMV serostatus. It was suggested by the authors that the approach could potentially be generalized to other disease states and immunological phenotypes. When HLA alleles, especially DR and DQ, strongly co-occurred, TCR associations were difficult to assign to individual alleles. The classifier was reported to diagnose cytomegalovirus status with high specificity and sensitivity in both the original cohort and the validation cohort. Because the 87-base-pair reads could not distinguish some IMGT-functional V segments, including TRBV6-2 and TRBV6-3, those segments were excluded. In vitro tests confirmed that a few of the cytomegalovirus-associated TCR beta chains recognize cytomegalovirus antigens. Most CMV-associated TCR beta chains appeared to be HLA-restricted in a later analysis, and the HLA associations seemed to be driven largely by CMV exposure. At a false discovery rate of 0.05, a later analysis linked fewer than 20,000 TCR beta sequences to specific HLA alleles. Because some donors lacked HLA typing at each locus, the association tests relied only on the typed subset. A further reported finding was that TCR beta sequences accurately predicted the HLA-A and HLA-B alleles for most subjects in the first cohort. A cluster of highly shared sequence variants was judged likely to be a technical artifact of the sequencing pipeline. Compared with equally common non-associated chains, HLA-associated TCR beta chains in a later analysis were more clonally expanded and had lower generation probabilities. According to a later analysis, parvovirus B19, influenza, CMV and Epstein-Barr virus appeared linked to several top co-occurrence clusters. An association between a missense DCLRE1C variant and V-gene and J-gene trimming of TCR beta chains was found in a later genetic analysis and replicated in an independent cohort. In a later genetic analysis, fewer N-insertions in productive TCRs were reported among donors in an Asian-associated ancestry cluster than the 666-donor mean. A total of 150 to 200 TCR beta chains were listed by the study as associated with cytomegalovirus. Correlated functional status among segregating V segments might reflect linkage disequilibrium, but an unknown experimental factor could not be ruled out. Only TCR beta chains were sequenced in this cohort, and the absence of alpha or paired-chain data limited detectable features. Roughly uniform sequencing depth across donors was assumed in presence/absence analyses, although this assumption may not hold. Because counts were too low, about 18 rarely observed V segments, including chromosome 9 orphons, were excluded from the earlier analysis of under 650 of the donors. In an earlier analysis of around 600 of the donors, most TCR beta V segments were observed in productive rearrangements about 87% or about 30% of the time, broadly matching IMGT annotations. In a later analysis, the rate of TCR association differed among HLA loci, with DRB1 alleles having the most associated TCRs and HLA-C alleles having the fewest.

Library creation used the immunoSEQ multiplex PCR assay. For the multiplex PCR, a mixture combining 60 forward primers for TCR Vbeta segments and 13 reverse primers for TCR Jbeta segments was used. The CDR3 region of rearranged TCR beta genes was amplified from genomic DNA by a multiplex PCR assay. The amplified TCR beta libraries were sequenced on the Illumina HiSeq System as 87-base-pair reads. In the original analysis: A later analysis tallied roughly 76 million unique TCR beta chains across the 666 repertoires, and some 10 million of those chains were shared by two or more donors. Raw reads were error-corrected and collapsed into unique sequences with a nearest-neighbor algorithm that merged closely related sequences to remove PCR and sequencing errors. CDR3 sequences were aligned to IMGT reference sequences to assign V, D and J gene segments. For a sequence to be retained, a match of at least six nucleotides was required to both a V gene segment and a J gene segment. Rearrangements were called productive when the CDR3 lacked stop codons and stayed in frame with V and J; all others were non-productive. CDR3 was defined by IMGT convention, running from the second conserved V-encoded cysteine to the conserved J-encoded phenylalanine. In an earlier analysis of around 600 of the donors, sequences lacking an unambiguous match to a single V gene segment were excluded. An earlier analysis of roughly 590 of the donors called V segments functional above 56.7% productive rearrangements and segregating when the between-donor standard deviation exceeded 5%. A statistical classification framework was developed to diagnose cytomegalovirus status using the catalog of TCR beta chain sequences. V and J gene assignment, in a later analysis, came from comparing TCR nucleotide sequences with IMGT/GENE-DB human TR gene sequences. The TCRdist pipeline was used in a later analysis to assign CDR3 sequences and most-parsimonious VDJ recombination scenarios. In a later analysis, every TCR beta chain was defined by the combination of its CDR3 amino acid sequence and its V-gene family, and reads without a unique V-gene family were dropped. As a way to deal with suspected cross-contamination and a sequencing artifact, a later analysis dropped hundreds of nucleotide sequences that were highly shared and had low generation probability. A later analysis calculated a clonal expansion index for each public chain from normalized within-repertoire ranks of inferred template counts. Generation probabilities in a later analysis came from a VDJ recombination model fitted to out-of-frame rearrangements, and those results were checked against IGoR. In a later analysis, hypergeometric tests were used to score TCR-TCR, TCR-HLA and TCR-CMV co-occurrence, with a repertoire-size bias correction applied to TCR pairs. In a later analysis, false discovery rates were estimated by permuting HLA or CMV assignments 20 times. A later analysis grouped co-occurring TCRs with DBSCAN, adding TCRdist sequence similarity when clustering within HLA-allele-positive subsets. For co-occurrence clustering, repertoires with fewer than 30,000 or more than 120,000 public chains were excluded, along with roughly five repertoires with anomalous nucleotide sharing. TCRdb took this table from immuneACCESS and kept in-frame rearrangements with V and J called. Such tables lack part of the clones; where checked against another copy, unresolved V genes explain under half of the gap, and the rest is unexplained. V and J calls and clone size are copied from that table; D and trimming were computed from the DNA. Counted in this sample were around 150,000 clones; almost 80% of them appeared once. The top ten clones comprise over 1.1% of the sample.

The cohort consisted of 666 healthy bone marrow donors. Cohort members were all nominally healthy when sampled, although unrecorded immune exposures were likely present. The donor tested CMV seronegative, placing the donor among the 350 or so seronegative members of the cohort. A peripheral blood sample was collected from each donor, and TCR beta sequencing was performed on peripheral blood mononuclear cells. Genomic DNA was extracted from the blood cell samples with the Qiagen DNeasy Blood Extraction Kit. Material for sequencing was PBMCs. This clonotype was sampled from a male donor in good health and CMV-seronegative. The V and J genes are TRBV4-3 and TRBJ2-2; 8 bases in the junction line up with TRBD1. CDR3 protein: CASSQNPGQANTGELFF. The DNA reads TGCGCCAGCAGCCAGAATCCGGGACAGGCGAACACCGGGGAGCTGTTTTTT.